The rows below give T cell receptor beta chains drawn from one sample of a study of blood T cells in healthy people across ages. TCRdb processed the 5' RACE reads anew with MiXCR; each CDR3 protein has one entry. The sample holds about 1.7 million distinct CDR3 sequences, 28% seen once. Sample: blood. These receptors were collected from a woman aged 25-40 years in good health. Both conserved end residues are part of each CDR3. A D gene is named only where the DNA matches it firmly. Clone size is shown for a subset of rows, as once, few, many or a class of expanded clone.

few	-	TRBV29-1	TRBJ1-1	TGCAGCGTAGATGACTGGACAGCCCTCGGAGGCTTGAACACTGAAGCTTTCTTT	CSVDDWTALGGLNTEAFF
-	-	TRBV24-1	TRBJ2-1	TGTGCCACCAGTGATTCTCTCCAGGGCGGTGAGCAGTTCTTC	CATSDSLQGGEQFF
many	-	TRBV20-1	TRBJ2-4	TGCAGTGCCCAAGCCCCCCTGCGGCCTCTGACCAAAAACATTCAGTACTTC	CSAQAPLRPLTKNIQYF
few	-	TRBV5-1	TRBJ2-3	TGCGCCAGCAGCTCGGAGGGAACCTTCACAGATACGCAGTATTTT	CASSSEGTFTDTQYF
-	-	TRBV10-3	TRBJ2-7	TGTGCCATCAGGAAGAAGCGCGAGCAGTACTTC	CAIRKKREQYF
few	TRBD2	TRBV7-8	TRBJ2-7	TGTGCCAGCAGCCCAAGAATACAAACGACTAGCGGGAGGGTCGATATTTTCGACGAGCAGTACTTC	CASSPRIQTTSGRVDIFDEQYF
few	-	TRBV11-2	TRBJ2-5	TGTGCCAGCAGACAGACAGGGAGGGGGGAGACCCAGTACTTC	CASRQTGRGETQYF
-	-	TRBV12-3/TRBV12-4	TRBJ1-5	TGTGCCAGCAGTTTCCTCCCGACGGTGCGTCAGCCCCAGCATTTT	CASSFLPTVRQPQHF
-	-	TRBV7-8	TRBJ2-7	TGTGCCAGCAGCTTAGAATGGAACGAGCAGTACTTC	CASSLEWNEQYF
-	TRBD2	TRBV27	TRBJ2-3	TGTGCCAGCAGTATCAGAGCGGGAGGACGGGGAGATACGCAGTATTTT	CASSIRAGGRGDTQYF
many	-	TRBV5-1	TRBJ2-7	TGCGCTACGAGCACGTCGGGGGAGGCATACGAGCAGTACTTC	CATSTSGEAYEQYF
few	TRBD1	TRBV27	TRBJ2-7	TGTGCCAGCACCGCCGACCCAGGGGGCCCCTACGAGCAGTACTTC	CASTADPGGPYEQYF
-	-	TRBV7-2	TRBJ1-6	TGTGCCGGCAGCTTACACCTCGACTCACCCCTCCACTTT	CAGSLHLDSPLHF
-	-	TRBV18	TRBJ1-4	TGTGCCAGCTCAACCAGGGGTACTAATGAAAAACTGTTTTTT	CASSTRGTNEKLFF
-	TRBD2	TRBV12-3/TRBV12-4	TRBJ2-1	TGTGCCAGCAGTTTATCTGGGACTAGCGTGGTCTATGAGCAGTTCTTC	CASSLSGTSVVYEQFF
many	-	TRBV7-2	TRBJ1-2	TGTGCCAGCAGCTTAGCGTGGACAGAATATGGCTACACCTTC	CASSLAWTEYGYTF
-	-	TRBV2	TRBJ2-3	TGTGCCAGCCAGTTGACCCCAGATACGCAGTATTTT	CASQLTPDTQYF
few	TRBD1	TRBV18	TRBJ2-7	TGTGCCAGCTCACCCTACTCGGACAGGCGCTACGAGCAGTACTTC	CASSPYSDRRYEQYF
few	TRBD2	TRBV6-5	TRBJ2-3	TGTGCCAGCACCCAATCTAGCGGGGGGCCCGAGGCGCAGTATTTT	CASTQSSGGPEAQYF
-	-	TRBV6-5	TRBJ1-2	TGTGCCAGCAGTTACTCGGAAAGGGGTACTAGCTACACCTTC	CASSYSERGTSYTF
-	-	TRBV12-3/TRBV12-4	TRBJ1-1	TGTACCAGCACCACAACAGGCACTGAAGCTTTCTTT	CTSTTTGTEAFF
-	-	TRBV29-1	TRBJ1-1	TGCAGCGTTTCGGGACCGAACACTGAAGCTTTCTTT	CSVSGPNTEAFF
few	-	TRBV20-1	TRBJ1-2	TGCAGTGCTAGAGAGGGCACCGAGTCCTATGGCTACACCTTC	CSAREGTESYGYTF
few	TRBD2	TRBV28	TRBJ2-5	TGTGCCAGCAAAGGACTAGTTGAGACCCAGTACTTC	CASKGLVETQYF
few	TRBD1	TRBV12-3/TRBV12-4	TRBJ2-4	TGTGCCAGCAGACCAGACAGGGAGAGAGCCAAAAACATTCAGTACTTC	CASRPDRERAKNIQYF
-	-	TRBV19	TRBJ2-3	TGTGCCGGTAGTTTTAGCACAGATACGCAGTATTTT	CAGSFSTDTQYF
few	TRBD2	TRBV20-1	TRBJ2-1	TGCAGTGCTGAGAGGACTAGCGGGCCCTCCTACAATGAGCAGTTCTTC	CSAERTSGPSYNEQFF
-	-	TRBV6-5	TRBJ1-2	TGTGCCAGCACTTCAACTTTCAGTAGCGGCTACACCTTC	CASTSTFSSGYTF
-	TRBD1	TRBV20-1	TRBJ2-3	TGCAGTGCTCCTGAACAAGACAGGGACACAGATACGCAGTATTTT	CSAPEQDRDTDTQYF
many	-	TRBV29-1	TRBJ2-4	TGCAGCGTTGGCCCACTGGTAGGCAAAAACATTCAGTACTTC	CSVGPLVGKNIQYF
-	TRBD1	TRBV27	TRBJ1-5	TGTGCCAGCAGTTCAGACCAGGACAGGGTGTTAGGTCAGCCCCAGCATTTT	CASSSDQDRVLGQPQHF
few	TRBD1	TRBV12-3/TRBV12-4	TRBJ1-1	TGTGCCAGCAGCTACCAGGGACAGGAAGCTTTCTTT	CASSYQGQEAFF
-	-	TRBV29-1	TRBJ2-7	TGCAGCGTTTTTGAGGGGGGTCACGGAGCGGGCTACGAGCAGTACTTC	CSVFEGGHGAGYEQYF
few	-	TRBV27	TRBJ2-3	TGTGCCAGCAGCTCGATGCAGGGAGGTTATGGAGATACGCAGTATTTT	CASSSMQGGYGDTQYF
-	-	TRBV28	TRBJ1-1	TGTGCCAGCAGCGTTGACAGCGGTGAAGCTTTCTTT	CASSVDSGEAFF
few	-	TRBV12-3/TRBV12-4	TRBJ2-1	TGTGCCGGCAGTTTATTTGGGAATGGTGAGCAGTTCTTC	CAGSLFGNGEQFF
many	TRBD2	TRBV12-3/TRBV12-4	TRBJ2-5	TGTGCCAGCAGTATCATAGGACTAGATGGCGAGACCCAGTACTTC	CASSIIGLDGETQYF
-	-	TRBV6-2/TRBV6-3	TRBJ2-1	TGTGCCAGCACGGTTACATTGTGGGGAGACAATGAGCAGTTCTTC	CASTVTLWGDNEQFF
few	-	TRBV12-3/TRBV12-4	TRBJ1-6	TGTGCCAGCAGTTTGTCCAATCCACCCCTCCACTTT	CASSLSNPPLHF
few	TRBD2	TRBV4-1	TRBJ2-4	TGCGCCAGCAGCACCCGACTAGCGGGGAACCTAGCCAAAAACATTCAGTACTTC	CASSTRLAGNLAKNIQYF
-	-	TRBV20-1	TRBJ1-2	TGCAGTGCTCCGTGGGGGGGCGCGGGCTACACCTTC	CSAPWGGAGYTF
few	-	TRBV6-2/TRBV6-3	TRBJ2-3	TGTGCCAGCAGTTACCCGGAGGATACGCAGTATTTT	CASSYPEDTQYF
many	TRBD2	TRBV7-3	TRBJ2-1	TGTGCCAGCAGCTTACTCCAGAAGAGCGGGGGGCCGGGGAATGAGCAGTTCTTC	CASSLLQKSGGPGNEQFF
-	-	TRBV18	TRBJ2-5	TGTGCCAGCTCACCAGGGACATCGACTTACGGGCAGTACTTC	CASSPGTSTYGQYF